What follows are 30 T cell receptor beta chains derived from one specimen sequenced in a study of vaccination and CD4 T cells after COVID-19. The Oncomine TCR Beta short-read assay sequenced DNA from cultured CD4+ T cells. TCRdb re-called the PCR reads through MiXCR, storing one row per CDR3 protein. The top ten hold about 18% of the sample, which has about 20,000 distinct CDR3 sequences, about 38% seen once. This sample's treatment: approximately 10-day PBMC culture with coronavirus spike peptide pools or control peptides (ViraFEST assay). No cognate antigen is known for these TCRs. Sequences were derived from CD4+ T cells from blood, cultured in vitro, sampled before SARS-CoV-2 vaccination. These receptors all come from a human donor who received a COVID-19 vaccine.

The CDR3 DNA reads as TGTGCCAGCAGGCCCCCGGATATCACAGATACGCAGTATTTT. Its translation: CASRPPDITDTQYF. V usage is TRBV6-1 and J usage is TRBJ2-3; D uncertain. V lost 6 bases, J lost 2 bases, and 12 bases lay in between. The CDR3 has 14 amino acids. Germline CDR1 MNHNS, CDR2 SASEGT.

The J gene is TRBJ1-1, the V gene TRBV6-1; D might be TRBD1 (5 bases). The CDR3 spans 15 residues. Germline CDR1 reads MNHNS; CDR2 reads SASEGT. Deletions cut 4 bases from V and 2 bases from J, with 14 bases between. The CDR3 DNA follows: TGTGCCAGCAGTGTCTTCTATGGGGGAAACACTGAAGCTTTCTTT. This translates into CASSVFYGGNTEAFF.

This clonotype appeared a few times. The chain links TRBV7-2 to TRBJ2-3; 14 bases line up with TRBD2. The CDR3 is 15 amino acids. CDR1 SGHTA and CDR2 FQGNSA come from the germline V gene. The CDR3 nucleotides are TGTGACCCGGGACTAGCGGGGGAGAGCACAGATACGCAGTATTTT. As protein: CDPGLAGESTDTQYF.

The chain recombines TRBV19 with TRBJ1-1; D is unclear. The CDR3 has 13 amino acids. Trimming stripped 0 bases from V and 8 bases from J, with 10 bases between. Germline CDR1 and CDR2: LNHDA and SQIVND (reference sequence). The CDR3 spells CASSIEALSEAFF. The CDR3 coding sequence is TGTGCCAGTAGTATAGAAGCCCTCTCCGAAGCTTTCTTT. Complete variable domain (other parts from reference TRBV19 and TRBJ1-1): DGGITQSPKYLFRKEGQNVTLSCEQNLNHDAMYWYRQDPGQGLRLIYYSQIVNDFQKGDIAEGYSVSREKKESFPLTVTSAQKNPTAFYLCASSIEALSEAFFGQGTRLTVV.

This clonotype was counted only a few times. This chain uses TRBV4-1 with TRBJ1-1; D is ambiguous. Germline V CDR1 and CDR2: MGHRA, YSYEKL. Trimming pared 0 bases from V and 4 bases from J, leaving 21 bases between. The CDR3 is made up of 18 amino acids. DNA of the CDR3: TGCGCCAGCAGCCAAGAGGACGGCCGTGCGCGATCGGGCACTGAAGCTTTCTTT. It encodes CASSQEDGRARSGTEAFF.

The table lists this clonotype with a few counts. V gene TRBV10-3 combines with J gene TRBJ2-2; TRBD2 aligns across 7 bases. There are 15 residues in the CDR3. Germline lookup yields CDR1 ENHRY and CDR2 SYGVKD. After removal of 4 bases from V and 1 base from J, the junction contained 3 bases not matched to a gene. The CDR3 nucleotides read TGTGCCATCAGTGGGGAGGGGAGGAACACCGGGGAGCTGTTTTTT. It is translated as CAISGEGRNTGELFF.

J is TRBJ1-3 and V is TRBV6-1, with D possibly TRBD1 on 5 matching bases. Germline V gene data show CDR1 as MNHNS and CDR2 as SASEGT. This CDR3 comprises 14 residues. Between the trimmed V and J ends, which lost 8 bases and 4 bases, there was a span of 15 bases. CDR3 DNA: TGTGCCAGCGCTGGGTGGGGCGAGGGAAACACCATATATTTT. Translation gives CASAGWGEGNTIYF.

This chain connects TRBV18 to TRBJ1-2; 7 bases map to TRBD1. V dropped 0 bases and J dropped 3; count of bases not matched to a gene: 4. Germline V CDR1 and CDR2: KGHSH, LQKENI. The CDR3 runs 15 residues. DNA for the CDR3: TGTGCCAGCTCACCACCCGGGGACAGACACTATGGCTACACCTTC. Protein sequence: CASSPPGDRHYGYTF.

The chain recombines TRBV6-1 with TRBJ1-2; 7 bases match TRBD1. The CDR3 is made up of 14 amino acids. The germline CDR1 and CDR2 sequences are MNHNS and SASEGT. The V and J ends lost 2 bases and 8 bases, in that order; junction bases with no gene match: 8. For the CDR3, the DNA is TGTGCCAGCAGTGAACAGGGGGTACCCTGGGGCTACACCTTC. This encodes CASSEQGVPWGYTF.

The rearrangement uses TRBV11-3 and TRBJ2-3; D is perhaps TRBD1 (5 bases). The germline V gene encodes CDR1 SGHNT and CDR2 YENEEA. The CDR3 extends over 14 amino acids. V was clipped by 1 base and J by 6 bases, with 11 bases between them. The CDR3 DNA is TGTGCCAGCAGCTTAGTAGAGCAGGGTGATACGCAGTATTTT. This gives the protein CASSLVEQGDTQYF. The variable domain in full, completed from reference TRBV11-3 and TRBJ2-3, reads EAGVVQSPRYKIIEKKQPVAFWCNPISGHNTLYWYLQNLGQGPELLIRYENEEAVDDSQLPKDRFSAERLKGVDSTLKIQPAELGDSAVYLCASSLVEQGDTQYFGPGTRLTVL.

CDR3 in amino acids: CASSFQTKNTEAFF. DNA for the CDR3: TGTGCCAGCAGCTTTCAAACAAAGAACACTGAAGCTTTCTTT. The chain joins TRBV7-9 to TRBJ1-1; no reliable D call. CDR1 and CDR2 from the germline V gene are SEHNR and FQNEAQ (reference sequence). The CDR3 spans 14 residues. With 3 bases removed from V and 1 base from J, the gap between germline ends came to 9 bases.

The chain has TRBV19 and TRBJ2-6; TRBD1 matches at 7 bases. Trimming at V came to 4 bases and at J to 4 bases, leaving 4 bases not matched to a gene. From germline, CDR1 is LNHDA and CDR2 SQIVND (reference sequence). The CDR3 is 15 amino acids. The CDR3 here is CASSNRGEGANVLTF. CDR3 in DNA: TGTGCCAGTAGTAACAGGGGAGAAGGGGCCAACGTCCTGACTTTC.

In this sample, this clonotype turned up a few times. The chain uses TRBV7-8 and TRBJ2-2; D uncertain. The CDR3 length is 13 residues. Trimming cost V 5 bases and J 4 bases, with 8 bases left between them. Per germline, CDR1 SGHVS and CDR2 FQNEAQ. In DNA, the CDR3 is TGTGCCAGCAGCCGTTTGGCCACCGGGGAGCTGTTTTTT. It yields the protein CASSRLATGELFF.

This clonotype was recorded a few times. The V call is TRBV6-5, the J call TRBJ2-5; perhaps D is TRBD1 or TRBD2 (6 bases each). CDR1 is MNHEY and CDR2 is SVGAGI in the germline V gene. This CDR3 is built from 14 residues. V lost 0 bases and J lost 5, with 10 bases in between. The CDR3 DNA is TGTGCCAGCAGTTACTCAGGGGGGAGGGAGACCCAGTACTTC. Amino acid sequence: CASSYSGGRETQYF.

This clonotype was picked up one time. This chain joins TRBV5-1 and TRBJ1-2; a weak D match, TRBD1 (5 bases). Between the trimmed V and J ends, which lost 5 bases and 5 bases, there was a span of 13 bases. The CDR3 length is 13 residues. CDR1 SGHRS and CDR2 YFSETQ come from the germline V gene. CDR3 sequence: CASSSDGAYGYTF. The CDR3 region has the DNA TGCGCCAGCAGTTCCGACGGGGCTTATGGCTACACCTTC.

The chain is built from TRBV27 and TRBJ2-6, with D possibly called TRBD1 or TRBD2 (5 bases each). The CDR3 totals 15 residues. V lost 5 bases to trimming and J lost 2 bases, with 10 bases between them. Germline CDR1 reads MNHEY; CDR2 reads SMNVEV (reference sequence). The CDR3 region has the DNA TGTGCCAGCAGTCGATGGGACGCTGGGGCCAACGTCCTGACTTTC. Translating it yields CASSRWDAGANVLTF.

The chain links TRBV24-1 to TRBJ2-5; TRBD2 aligns across 9 bases. After removal of 9 bases from V and 7 bases from J, the junction contained 11 bases not matched to a gene. Germline values: CDR1 KGHDR, CDR2 SFDVKD. The CDR3 contains 14 residues. CDR3 sequence: CATAGGPTSGTQYF. The CDR3 DNA sequence: TGTGCCACCGCGGGGGGGCCGACCTCCGGGACCCAGTACTTC.

This clonotype has just a few counts. The rearrangement links TRBV7-7 to TRBJ1-1; tentatively, D is TRBD1 (6 bases). The CDR3 has 13 residues. Germline-derived CDR1 and CDR2 are SSHAT and FNYEAQ (reference sequence). The ends were cut back, 3 bases at V and 6 bases at J, with 11 bases in the middle. This CDR3 reads CASSFAQGAEAFF. The CDR3 nucleotides are TGTGCCAGCAGCTTCGCACAGGGTGCTGAAGCTTTCTTT. The full variable domain, in which reference TRBV7-7 and TRBJ1-1 provide the parts outside the CDR3, is GAGVSQSPRYKVTKRGQDVTLRCDPISSHATLYWYQQALGQGPEFLTYFNYEAQPDKSGLPSDRFSAERPEGSISTLTIQRTEQRDSAMYRCASSFAQGAEAFFGQGTRLTVV.

The chain combines TRBV19 with TRBJ1-2; D not certain. The CDR3 contains 14 residues. Germline V gene sequence: CDR1 LNHDA, CDR2 SQIVND (reference sequence). Trimming shortened V by 3 bases and J by 4 bases, and 12 bases separated the two germline ends. CDR3 coding DNA: TGTGCCAGTAGTATCGGAGGGATTCGCTATGGCTACACCTTC. This codes for CASSIGGIRYGYTF.

The chain recombines TRBV10-2 with TRBJ2-3; D is undetermined. Trimming took off 4 bases at V and 3 bases at J, with 5 bases between the two ends. The germline CDR1 and CDR2 sequences are WSHSY and SAAADI. The CDR3 length is 12 residues. The CDR3 DNA is TGCGCCAGCAGTGTTAGTACAGATACGCAGTATTTT. This codes for CASSVSTDTQYF.

This chain joins TRBV24-1 and TRBJ2-5; 13 bases line up with TRBD2. With V trimmed by 4 bases and J by 5 bases, 12 bases remained unmatched. The germline V gene has CDR1 KGHDR and CDR2 SFDVKD. This CDR3 has 18 residues. CDR3 DNA: TGTGCCACCAGTGACAGCTTTCCGGGACTAGCGGGGAGGGAGACCCAGTACTTC. It yields the protein CATSDSFPGLAGRETQYF.

The chain uses TRBV11-3 and TRBJ1-6; no clear D. The V and J ends lost 5 bases and 7 bases respectively, with 12 bases between them. Germline-derived CDR1 and CDR2 are SGHNT and YENEEA. The CDR3 totals 14 residues. The CDR3 sequence is CASSAGRENSPLHF. Written as DNA, the CDR3 is TGTGCCAGCAGCGCGGGCCGAGAGAATTCACCCCTCCACTTT.

This chain joins TRBV7-9 and TRBJ1-3; TRBD1 is a possible D gene (5 bases). The CDR3 covers 14 residues. V was clipped by 3 bases and J by 5 bases, with 11 bases between them. The germline CDR1 and CDR2 sequences are SEHNR and FQNEAQ (reference sequence). The CDR3 nucleotides are TGTGCCAGCAGCTTGGGGGAACTGAGAAACACCATATATTTT. As protein: CASSLGELRNTIYF.

The rearrangement joins TRBV12-3 or TRBV12-4 to TRBJ1-1; 9 bases are a match to TRBD1. This CDR3 has 15 amino acids. Trimming took 4 bases from V and 6 from J; bases not matched to a gene: 9. The DNA of the CDR3 is TGTGCCAGCAGTTACGTACCGGGACAGGGACCTGAAGCTTTCTTT. This codes for CASSYVPGQGPEAFF.

This clonotype showed up just a few times. The chain is built from TRBV7-9 and TRBJ1-2, with D possibly being TRBD1 (6 bases). Germline CDR1 reads SEHNR; CDR2 reads FQNEAQ (reference sequence). V was trimmed by 1 base and J by 8 bases, leaving 14 bases between them. There are 14 residues in the CDR3. CDR3 bases: TGTGCCAGCAGCTTAGGGGTTCAGGGGAGCGGCTACACCTTC. The encoded protein is CASSLGVQGSGYTF. The entire variable domain, with the rest obtained from reference TRBV7-9 and TRBJ1-2, is as follows: DTGVSQNPRHKITKRGQNVTFRCDPISEHNRLYWYRQTLGQGPEFLTYFQNEAQLEKSRLLSDRFSAERPKGSFSTLEIQRTEQGDSAMYLCASSLGVQGSGYTFGSGTRLTVV.

This chain links TRBV11-3 with TRBJ2-3; D may correspond to TRBD1 or TRBD2 (6 bases each). Germline assignment: CDR1 SGHNT and CDR2 YENEEA. The CDR3 runs to 17 residues. Trimming pared 2 bases from V and 0 bases from J, leaving 15 bases between. CDR3 nucleotides: TGTGCCAGCAGCTTACGGTCACGGGGGCCTAGCACAGATACGCAGTATTTT. Its protein is CASSLRSRGPSTDTQYF.

This clonotype has a handful of counts. The genes are TRBV19 and TRBJ2-3, with D uncertain. Trimming left V 4 bases short and J 6 bases short, with 11 bases between. The CDR3 contains 13 residues. Germline V CDR1 and CDR2: LNHDA, SQIVND (reference sequence). The CDR3 DNA reads as TGTGCCAGTAGTACAATTCTCAGGGATACGCAGTATTTT. This sequence encodes CASSTILRDTQYF.

This clonotype was observed a handful of times. The chain employs TRBV7-2 and TRBJ2-5, with TRBD2 matching 11 bases. Per the germline V gene, CDR1 is SGHTA and CDR2 is FQGNSA. The CDR3 is made up of 14 amino acids. Trimming cost V 5 bases and J 5 bases; bases outside gene matches: 4. As DNA, the CDR3 is TGTGCCAGCAGCGATAGCGGGGGGGAGGAGACCCAGTACTTC. Protein product: CASSDSGGEETQYF.

The V gene is TRBV2, the J gene TRBJ2-4, with TRBD2 as a possible D gene (5 bases). This CDR3 is 12 amino acids long. V lost 6 bases, J lost 6 bases, and 9 bases lay in between. CDR1 SNHLY and CDR2 FYNNEI come from the germline V gene. The CDR3 bases are TGTGCCAGCAGGAGGGAAGGAAACATTCAGTACTTC. It encodes CASRREGNIQYF.

This clonotype was detected a few times. V and J are TRBV6-1 and TRBJ2-7, with D possibly TRBD2 on 6 matching bases. The CDR3 runs 16 residues. Germline lookup yields CDR1 MNHNS and CDR2 SASEGT. Trimming removed 6 bases at V and 1 base at J, with 19 bases between. The CDR3 here is CASSVHRGTLSYEQYF. Written as DNA, the CDR3 is TGTGCCAGCAGCGTTCACCGGGGGACCCTATCCTACGAGCAGTACTTC.